This T cell receptor beta chain is from a study of CD8 T cells in Susac syndrome. The CDR3 consists of 12 residues. Germline V CDR1 and CDR2: SGHTA, FQGNSA. Trimming pared 5 bases from V and 5 bases from J, leaving 9 bases between. The RNA, roughly 0.45 to 1 ug, was put through reverse transcription using random hexamers. TCRdb re-derived calls from the immunoSEQ multiplex PCR reads in MiXCR, one entry per CDR3 protein. The sample includes 120,000 or so distinct CDR3 sequences, more than 85% of them seen just once. This receptor was identified in a human donor with multiple sclerosis. Sequenced sample: CD4+ T cells from PBMCs. V usage is TRBV7-2 and J usage is TRBJ1-1; D remains unclear. DNA of the CDR3: TGTGCCAGCAGCCACGGGCTGACTGAAGCTTTCTTT. Translating gives CASSHGLTEAFF.